The T cell receptor beta chain described here comes from a study of blood T cell repertoires in COVID-19. Overall study context: The United States, Italy and Spain provided the acute and convalescent COVID-19 samples. T cells, B-cell-depleted T cells, or PBMCs supplied cDNA or gDNA.

As processed by the authors: Amplification of reference gene primers was used by the study to estimate nucleated cell counts. Clones were sequenced by immunoSEQ multiplex PCR, and TCRdb holds only the in-frame ones, with some missing. Clone size and the V and J calls come from that table; the DNA yielded D and trimming. The profile shows nearly 60,000 clones, 90% of them singletons. The CDR3 has 14 amino acids. V lost 10 bases and J 8 bases, leaving 20 bases between the germline ends. Germline V gives CDR1 MDHEN, CDR2 SYDVKM. The V gene is TRBV28, the J gene TRBJ1-4; tentatively, D is TRBD1 (6 bases). The receptor was derived from a man in his sixties with active COVID-19. Sequenced input: peripheral blood. CDR3 DNA: TGTGCCACCAGCCTCAGGGGCGAGTGGGAAAAACTGTTTTTT. The encoded protein is CATSLRGEWEKLFF.